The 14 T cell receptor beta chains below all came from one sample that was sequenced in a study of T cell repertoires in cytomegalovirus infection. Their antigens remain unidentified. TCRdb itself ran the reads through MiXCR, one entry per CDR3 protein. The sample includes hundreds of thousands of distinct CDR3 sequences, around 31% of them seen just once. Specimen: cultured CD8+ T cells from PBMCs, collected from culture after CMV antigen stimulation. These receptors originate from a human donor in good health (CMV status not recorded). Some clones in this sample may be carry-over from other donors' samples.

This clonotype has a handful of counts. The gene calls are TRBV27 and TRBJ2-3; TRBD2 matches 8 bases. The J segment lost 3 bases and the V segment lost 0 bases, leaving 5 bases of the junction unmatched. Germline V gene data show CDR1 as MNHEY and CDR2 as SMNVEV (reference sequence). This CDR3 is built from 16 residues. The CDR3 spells CASSLSPAGATDTQYF. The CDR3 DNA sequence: TGTGCCAGCAGTTTATCCCCAGCGGGGGCTACAGATACGCAGTATTTT.

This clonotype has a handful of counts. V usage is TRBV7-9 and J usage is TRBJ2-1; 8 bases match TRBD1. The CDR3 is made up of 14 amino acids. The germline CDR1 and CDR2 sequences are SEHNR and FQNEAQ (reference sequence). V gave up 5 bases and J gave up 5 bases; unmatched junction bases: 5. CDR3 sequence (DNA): TGTGCCAGCAGCCCCCCGGGACAGGACAATGAGCAGTTCTTC. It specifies CASSPPGQDNEQFF.

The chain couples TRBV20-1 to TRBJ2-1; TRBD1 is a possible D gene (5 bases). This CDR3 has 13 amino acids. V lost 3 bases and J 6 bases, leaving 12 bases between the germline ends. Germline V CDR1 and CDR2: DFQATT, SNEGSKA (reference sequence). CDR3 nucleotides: TGCAGTGCTAGCCCAGGGTTTGGCAATGAGCAGTTCTTC. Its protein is CSASPGFGNEQFF.

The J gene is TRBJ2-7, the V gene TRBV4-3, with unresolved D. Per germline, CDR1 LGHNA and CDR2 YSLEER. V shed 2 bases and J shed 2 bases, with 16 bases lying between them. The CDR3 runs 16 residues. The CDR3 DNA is TGCGCCAGCAGCCAATTGGGCGAGGTAGCCACCTACGAGCAGTACGTC. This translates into CASSQLGEVATYEQYV.

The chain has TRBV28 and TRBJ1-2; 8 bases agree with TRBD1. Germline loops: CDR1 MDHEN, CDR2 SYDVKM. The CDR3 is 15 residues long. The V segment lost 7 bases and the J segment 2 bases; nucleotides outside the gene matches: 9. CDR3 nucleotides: TGTGCCAGCACCATAACAGGGGGGGCAAACTATGGCTACACCTTC. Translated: CASTITGGANYGYTF.

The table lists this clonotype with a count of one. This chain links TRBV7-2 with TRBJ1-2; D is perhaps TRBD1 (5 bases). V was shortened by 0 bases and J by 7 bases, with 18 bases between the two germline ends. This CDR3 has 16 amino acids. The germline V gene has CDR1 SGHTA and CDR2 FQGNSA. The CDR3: CASSLATVQRGAGYTF. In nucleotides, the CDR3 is TGTGCCAGCAGCTTAGCGACCGTTCAAAGAGGGGCTGGCTACACCTTC.

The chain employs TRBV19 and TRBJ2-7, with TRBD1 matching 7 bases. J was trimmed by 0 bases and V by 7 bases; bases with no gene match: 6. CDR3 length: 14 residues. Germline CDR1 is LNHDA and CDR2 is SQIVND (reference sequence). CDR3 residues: CASTLTGSSYEQYF. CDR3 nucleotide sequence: TGTGCCAGTACCCTGACAGGGAGCTCCTACGAGCAGTACTTC.

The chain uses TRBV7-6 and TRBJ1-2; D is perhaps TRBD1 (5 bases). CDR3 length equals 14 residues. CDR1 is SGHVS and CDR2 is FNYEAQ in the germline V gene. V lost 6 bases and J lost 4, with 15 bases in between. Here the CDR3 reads CASRPVGAAYGYTF. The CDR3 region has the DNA TGTGCCAGCAGGCCGGTAGGGGCCGCCTATGGCTACACCTTC.

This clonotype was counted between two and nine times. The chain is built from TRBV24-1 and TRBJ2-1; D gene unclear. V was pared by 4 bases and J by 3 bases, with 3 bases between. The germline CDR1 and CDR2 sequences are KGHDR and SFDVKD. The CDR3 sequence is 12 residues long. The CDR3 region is CATSDVYNEQFF. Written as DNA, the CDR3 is TGTGCCACCAGTGACGTCTACAATGAGCAGTTCTTC.

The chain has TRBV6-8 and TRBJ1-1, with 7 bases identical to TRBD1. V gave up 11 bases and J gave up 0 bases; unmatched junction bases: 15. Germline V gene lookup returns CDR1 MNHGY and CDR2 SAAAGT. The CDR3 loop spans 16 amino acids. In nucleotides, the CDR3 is TGTGCCTGCGATCCATCGCGGGGGACAGTGAACACTGAAGCTTTCTTT. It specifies CACDPSRGTVNTEAFF.

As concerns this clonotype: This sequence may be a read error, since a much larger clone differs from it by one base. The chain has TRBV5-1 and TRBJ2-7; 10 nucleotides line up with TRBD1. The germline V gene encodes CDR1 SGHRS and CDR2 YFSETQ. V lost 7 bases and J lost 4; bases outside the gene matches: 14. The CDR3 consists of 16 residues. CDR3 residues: CASLSPLTGGLYEQYF. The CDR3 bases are TGCGCCAGCCTCTCCCCCCTGACAGGGGGCCTATACGAGCAGTACTTC.

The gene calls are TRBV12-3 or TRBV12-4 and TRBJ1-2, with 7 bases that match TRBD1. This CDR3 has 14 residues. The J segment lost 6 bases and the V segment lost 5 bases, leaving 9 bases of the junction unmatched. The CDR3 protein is CASSDRTGSHGYTF. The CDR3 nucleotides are TGTGCCAGCAGTGACAGGACAGGATCCCATGGCTACACCTTC.

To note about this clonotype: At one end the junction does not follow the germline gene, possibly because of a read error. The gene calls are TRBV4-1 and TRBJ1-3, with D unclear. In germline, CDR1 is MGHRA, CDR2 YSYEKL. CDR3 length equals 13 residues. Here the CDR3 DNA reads TGTGCCAGCAGCCAAGTGAGTTCGGACACCATATATTTT. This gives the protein CASSQVSSDTIYF.

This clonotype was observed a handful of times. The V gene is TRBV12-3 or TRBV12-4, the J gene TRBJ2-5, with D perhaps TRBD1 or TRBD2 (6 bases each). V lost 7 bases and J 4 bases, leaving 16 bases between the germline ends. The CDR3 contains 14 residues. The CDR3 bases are TGTGCCAGCACCCCGGGCCGGGGGCGAGAGACCCAGTACTTC. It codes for CASTPGRGRETQYF.